Following are 21 T cell receptor beta chains from one sample sequenced in a study of lymphopenia after photon versus proton radiotherapy. Data came from immunoSEQ multiplex PCR; TCRdb stores just in-frame clones and leaves some out. The table includes about 50,000 clones, about 92% detected once. This specimen was peripheral blood, taken from a patient treated with photon-based radiotherapy. These receptors came from a woman aged 40-49 years with cholangiocarcinoma.

The chain combines TRBV7-2 with TRBJ2-5; TRBD2 aligns across 8 bases. The CDR3 spans 14 residues. With 8 bases clipped from V and 6 bases from J, the junction kept 11 bases outside the gene matches. Germline-derived CDR1 and CDR2 are SGHTA and FQGNSA. The CDR3 sequence is CASSPSGGPKTQYF. The DNA for the CDR3 is TGTGCCAGCTCTCCCTCGGGGGGGCCTAAGACCCAGTACTTC.

This rearrangement joins TRBV19 to TRBJ1-2; unclear D gene. CDR3 length: 15 amino acids. Germline V gene sequence: CDR1 LNHDA, CDR2 SQIVND (reference sequence). V dropped 3 bases and J dropped 0 bases, with 11 bases sitting between them. The CDR3 DNA sequence: TGTGCCAGTAGTATCGCCGTGAAAGCTAACTATGGCTACACCTTC. Its translation: CASSIAVKANYGYTF.

The rearrangement joins TRBV6-1 to TRBJ2-7; 7 bases match TRBD2. Germline lookup yields CDR1 MNHNS and CDR2 SASEGT. The CDR3 extends over 13 amino acids. V shed 1 base, J shed 6 bases, and the junction held 3 bases outside the gene matches. CDR3 protein: CASSEVGGGEQYF. The CDR3, as DNA: TGTGCCAGCAGTGAAGTGGGGGGGGGCGAGCAGTACTTC.

The gene calls are TRBV19 and TRBJ1-6; D unresolved. Germline V CDR1 and CDR2: LNHDA, SQIVND (reference sequence). This CDR3 contains 15 residues. V lost 5 bases and J lost 9, with 17 bases in between. For the CDR3, the DNA is TGTGCCAGTAGTCCCGCTGAGGAGAGTTTTTCACCCCTCCACTTT. Protein sequence: CASSPAEESFSPLHF.

The chain joins TRBV28 to TRBJ1-1, with a tentative D call TRBD1 (6 bases). V was pared by 8 bases and J by 5 bases, with 21 bases between. This CDR3 contains 15 residues. The germline V gene has CDR1 MDHEN and CDR2 SYDVKM. The CDR3 reads CASLGGGGPKTEAFF. CDR3 nucleotides: TGTGCCAGCCTGGGAGGTGGGGGCCCAAAGACTGAAGCTTTCTTT.

This chain connects TRBV2 to TRBJ2-6, with D uncertain. This CDR3 region has 16 residues. V shed 6 bases and J shed 2 bases, with 14 bases lying between them. The V gene's germline CDR1 is SNHLY and CDR2 FYNNEI. CDR3 sequence reads: CASRDSTDPGANVLTF. The CDR3 DNA is TGTGCCAGCAGAGATTCCACGGACCCTGGGGCCAACGTCCTGACTTTC.

V and J are TRBV30 and TRBJ1-3, with 8 bases fitting TRBD1. Germline V lookup: CDR1 GTSNPN, CDR2 SVGIG (reference sequence). J lost 0 bases, V lost 5 bases, and 9 bases had no gene match. This CDR3 is built from 16 residues. The CDR3 region is CAWVPRQGHSGNTIYF. CDR3 bases: TGTGCCTGGGTTCCCCGACAGGGGCACTCTGGAAACACCATATATTTT.

This clone was recorded only once. The V gene is TRBV7-2, the J gene TRBJ2-5, with no clear D. The germline V gene has CDR1 SGHTA and CDR2 FQGNSA. The V end was cut by 2 bases, the J end by 1 base, with 5 bases between. The CDR3 spans 13 residues. The CDR3 spells CASSLTRQETQYF. In DNA, the CDR3 is TGTGCCAGCAGCTTAACCCGCCAAGAGACCCAGTACTTC. The full variable domain, rest sourced from reference TRBV7-2 and TRBJ2-5, is GAGVSQSPSNKVTEKGKDVELRCDPISGHTALYWYRQSLGQGLEFLIYFQGNSAPDKSGLPSDRFSAERTGGSVSTLTIQRTQQEDSAVYLCASSLTRQETQYFGPGTRLLVL.

This clone is a singleton in its sample. The CDR3 DNA follows: TGTGCCAGCAGTTACCAGGGGCGCGCCTATGGCTACACCTTC. Its protein product is CASSYQGRAYGYTF. This chain links TRBV6-5 with TRBJ1-2; a weak D match, TRBD1 (6 bases). Per the germline V gene, CDR1 is MNHEY and CDR2 is SVGAGI. With 2 bases removed from V and 4 bases from J, the gap between germline ends came to 11 bases. The CDR3 covers 14 residues.

This rearrangement joins TRBV5-6 to TRBJ2-7, with 12 bases that match TRBD1. Per the germline V gene, CDR1 is SGHDT and CDR2 is YYEEEE. With 5 bases clipped from V and 4 bases from J, the junction kept 13 bases outside the gene matches. The CDR3 is 17 amino acids. The CDR3 spells CASSIPGQGARGYEQYF. In nucleotides, the CDR3 is TGTGCCAGCAGTATTCCGGGACAGGGGGCGAGGGGATACGAGCAGTACTTC.

J is TRBJ2-1 and V is TRBV7-9, with TRBD1 matching over 9 bases. Germline V gives CDR1 SEHNR, CDR2 FQNEAQ (reference sequence). Trimming at V came to 5 bases and at J to 16 bases, leaving 12 bases not matched to a gene. This CDR3 contains 13 residues. The CDR3 region has the DNA TGTGCCAGCAGCCCATCGACCGGGACAGGGTCTTTCTTC. This codes for CASSPSTGTGSFF.

The chain recombines TRBV29-1 with TRBJ1-2; 9 bases are a match to TRBD1. The CDR3 is 15 residues long. The V segment lost 5 bases and the J segment 2 bases; nucleotides outside the gene matches: 9. CDR1 and CDR2 (germline): SQVTM, ANQGSEA. The CDR3 DNA is TGCAGCGTTATTCCACCGGGACAGGGAAACTATGGCTACACCTTC. Protein sequence: CSVIPPGQGNYGYTF.

This clone was found once. The J gene is TRBJ1-2, the V gene TRBV5-1, with TRBD1 matching 8 bases. The germline CDR1 and CDR2 sequences are SGHRS and YFSETQ. V lost 2 bases and J lost 4; bases outside the gene matches: 10. The CDR3 is made up of 16 amino acids. For the CDR3, the DNA is TGCGCCAGCAGCTTTACCGGGCAGGGGGCTGCCTATGGCTACACCTTC. It codes for CASSFTGQGAAYGYTF.

V gene TRBV7-2 combines with J gene TRBJ1-1; no firm D call. V gave up 1 base and J gave up 0 bases, with 9 bases separating them. Looked up from germline, CDR1 is SGHTA and CDR2 is FQGNSA. This CDR3 has 15 residues. CDR3 DNA sequence: TGTGCCAGCAGCTTAGAACTGAACTTGAACACTGAAGCTTTCTTT. Its translation is CASSLELNLNTEAFF.

The count of this clone is one. CDR3 loop: CASSQVGQDTIFNEQFF. CDR3 nucleotide sequence: TGTGCCAGCAGCCAAGTCGGACAGGACACTATTTTCAATGAGCAGTTCTTC. J is TRBJ2-1 and V is TRBV14; 7 bases are a match to TRBD1. This CDR3 contains 17 residues. V trimming: 1 base; J trimming: 6 bases; junction bases outside the gene matches: 12. Germline CDR1 and CDR2: SGHDN and FVKESK. Full variable domain (outside the CDR3, taken from reference TRBV14 and TRBJ2-1): EAGVTQFPSHSVIEKGQTVTLRCDPISGHDNLYWYRRVMGKEIKFLLHFVKESKQDESGMPNNRFLAERTGGTYSTLKVQPAELEDSGVYFCASSQVGQDTIFNEQFFGPGTRLTVL.

The V and J genes are TRBV6-1 and TRBJ1-2, with 7 bases lining up with TRBD1. Looked up from germline, CDR1 is MNHNS and CDR2 is SASEGT. With V trimmed by 3 bases and J by 4 bases, 8 bases remained unmatched. CDR3 size: 15 residues. The CDR3 DNA is TGTGCCAGCAGTGATCCTAGGGGGCCCGGCTATGGCTACACCTTC. It codes for CASSDPRGPGYGYTF.

V gene TRBV7-2 combines with J gene TRBJ1-2; D gene ambiguous. Trimming cost V 3 bases and J 7 bases, with 6 bases left between them. The CDR3 sequence is 11 residues long. Germline-derived CDR1 and CDR2 are SGHTA and FQGNSA. The chain's CDR3 is CASSLISGYTF. The CDR3 DNA sequence: TGTGCCAGCAGCTTGATAAGTGGCTACACCTTC.

The chain joins TRBV28 to TRBJ2-3, with no clear D. The CDR3 extends over 12 amino acids. The V gene's germline CDR1 is MDHEN and CDR2 SYDVKM. V lost 3 bases, J lost 9 bases, and 10 bases lay in between. In nucleotides, the CDR3 is TGTGCCAGCAGTTTGGTTAGCAGGACGCAGTATTTT. It translates to CASSLVSRTQYF.

The chain links TRBV27 to TRBJ2-5; TRBD2 agrees at 12 bases. The CDR3 is 16 amino acids. The germline V gene encodes CDR1 MNHEY and CDR2 SMNVEV (reference sequence). Unmatched junction bases numbered 9, after V lost 5 bases and J lost 5 bases. CDR3 in DNA: TGTGCCAGCAGTCTCACGACTAGCGGGGGATTCGAGACCCAGTACTTC. Encoded protein: CASSLTTSGGFETQYF.

The rearrangement uses TRBV6-5 and TRBJ1-2, with D possibly TRBD1 on 6 matching bases. Trimming took off 6 bases at V and 6 bases at J, with 20 bases between the two ends. Looked up from germline, CDR1 is MNHEY and CDR2 is SVGAGI. This CDR3 is built from 15 residues. Written as DNA, the CDR3 is TGTGCCAGCAGAAATCACAGGGCAGTGGTAGATGGCTACACCTTC. Protein product: CASRNHRAVVDGYTF.

This clone showed up just a few times. J is TRBJ1-6 and V is TRBV6-6; D gene ambiguous. This CDR3 is 15 amino acids long. Trimming took off 8 bases at V and 9 bases at J, with 20 bases between the two ends. Germline CDR1 and CDR2: MNHNY and SVGAGI (reference sequence). DNA of the CDR3: TGTGCCAGCCCGCCGGATGGGGTTGTAACTTCACCCCTCCACTTT. Amino acid sequence: CASPPDGVVTSPLHF.